Below are 32 T cell receptor beta chains sequenced from a single sample in a study of cytomegalovirus exposure and HLA in healthy donors. The PCR used 60 Vbeta and 13 Jbeta primers. Assay: immunoSEQ multiplex PCR; the TCRdb copy retains only in-frame clones and omits some. Of under 150,000 clones in the sample, 82% were seen once. Material for sequencing was PBMCs. These receptor sequences come from a male donor in good health and CMV-seronegative.

The chain joins TRBV7-8 to TRBJ1-1; D remains unclear. Germline CDR1 and CDR2: SGHVS and FQNEAQ. The CDR3 is made up of 14 amino acids. The ends were cut back, 1 base at V and 1 base at J, with 7 bases in the middle. As DNA, the CDR3 is TGTGCCAGCAGCTTAGAATCTCGGAACACTGAAGCTTTCTTT. It encodes CASSLESRNTEAFF. The full variable domain, completed using reference TRBV7-8 and TRBJ1-1, is GAGVSQSPRYKVAKRGQDVALRCDPISGHVSLFWYQQALGQGPEFLTYFQNEAQLDKSGLPSDRFFAERPEGSVSTLKIQRTQQEDSAVYLCASSLESRNTEAFFGQGTRLTVV.

This clone was found a few times. The chain uses TRBV7-3 and TRBJ1-1; 7 bases agree with TRBD1. V was clipped by 6 bases and J by 3 bases; unmatched bases: 4. CDR1 and CDR2 from the germline V gene are SGHTA and FQGTGA. The CDR3 runs 13 residues. The CDR3 DNA sequence: TGTGCCAGCAGGTGGGGGACAGACACTGAAGCTTTCTTT. Translated: CASRWGTDTEAFF.

The gene calls are TRBV25-1 and TRBJ1-1, with a tentative D call TRBD1 (6 bases). This CDR3 is built from 13 residues. The germline V and J ends were trimmed by 4 bases and 11 bases, with 17 bases remaining between them. Looked up from germline, CDR1 is MGHDK and CDR2 is SYGVNS. The CDR3 reads CASSVLGGAGAFF. The CDR3 nucleotides are TGTGCCAGCAGTGTCTTGGGGGGGGCGGGGGCTTTCTTT.

The V gene is TRBV4-1, the J gene TRBJ2-2, with 8 positions matching TRBD2. The CDR3 runs to 14 residues. The ends lost 4 bases at V and 7 bases at J; junction bases unmatched: 5. Germline V gene lookup returns CDR1 MGHRA and CDR2 YSYEKL. CDR3 in amino acids: CASSLSGGGGELFF. Here the CDR3 DNA reads TGCGCCAGCAGCCTATCGGGGGGGGGCGGGGAGCTGTTTTTT.

The rearrangement uses TRBV25-1 and TRBJ2-2; D call uncertain. Germline V gives CDR1 MGHDK, CDR2 SYGVNS. CDR3 length: 14 amino acids. Deletions cut 7 bases from V and 5 bases from J, with 14 bases between. CDR3: CASKPTGGTGELFF. The CDR3 bases are TGTGCCAGCAAACCGACGGGTGGTACCGGGGAGCTGTTTTTT.

V gene TRBV27 combines with J gene TRBJ2-1, with 10 bases aligning to TRBD1. Losses at the gene ends were 3 bases for V and 4 bases for J; bases not matched to a gene: 6. The germline CDR1 and CDR2 sequences are MNHEY and SMNVEV (reference sequence). The CDR3 extends over 16 amino acids. The CDR3 nucleotides read TGTGCCAGCAGTTTTTCCGGACAGGGGGTTTACAATGAGCAGTTCTTC. Translating it yields CASSFSGQGVYNEQFF.

The rearrangement uses TRBV5-1 and TRBJ1-2; 8 bases agree with TRBD1. With 0 bases clipped from V and 3 bases from J, the junction kept 10 bases outside the gene matches. CDR1 is SGHRS and CDR2 is YFSETQ in the germline V gene. CDR3 length: 17 residues. CDR3 nucleotide sequence: TGCGCCAGCAGCTTGGATGCAGGGGGCATTTCTCACTATGGCTACACCTTC. Amino acid sequence: CASSLDAGGISHYGYTF.

The CDR3: CASSQEGGSNSIGELFF. DNA of the CDR3: TGCGCCAGCAGCCAAGAGGGCGGGAGTAATAGTATCGGGGAGCTGTTTTTT. The J gene is TRBJ2-2, the V gene TRBV4-3; 7 bases line up with TRBD2. Germline V gene sequence: CDR1 LGHNA, CDR2 YSLEER. J lost 7 bases, V lost 0 bases, and 11 bases had no gene match. The CDR3 sequence is 17 residues long.

This clone was seen a single time. The rearrangement uses TRBV27 and TRBJ1-1, with D possibly matching TRBD1 (6 bases). The CDR3 runs 14 residues. From germline, CDR1 is MNHEY and CDR2 SMNVEV (reference sequence). The V end was cut by 4 bases, the J end by 4 bases, with 13 bases between. The CDR3 loop reads CASSWQGGGTEAFF. CDR3 nucleotide sequence: TGTGCCAGCAGTTGGCAGGGAGGGGGCACTGAAGCTTTCTTT.

This rearrangement joins TRBV6-5 to TRBJ2-1; 14 bases agree with TRBD2. V was pared by 5 bases and J by 7 bases, with 4 bases of the junction left unmatched. Germline-derived CDR1 and CDR2 are MNHEY and SVGAGI. The CDR3 is 15 amino acids. The CDR3 reads CASSGGLAGDNEQFF. DNA of the CDR3: TGTGCCAGCAGTGGGGGACTAGCGGGAGATAATGAGCAGTTCTTC.

The chain is built from TRBV7-9 and TRBJ2-7, with a possible D match to TRBD1 (5 bases). V lost 3 bases and J 5 bases, leaving 8 bases between the germline ends. The CDR3 spans 12 residues. Germline assignment: CDR1 SEHNR and CDR2 FQNEAQ (reference sequence). CDR3 residues: CASSLQGNEQYF. CDR3 bases: TGTGCCAGCAGCTTGCAGGGAAACGAGCAGTACTTC.

The chain couples TRBV5-6 to TRBJ2-3, with TRBD2 matching 7 bases. This CDR3 spans 16 amino acids. CDR1 and CDR2 from the germline V gene are SGHDT and YYEEEE. The ends lost 0 bases at V and 5 bases at J; junction bases unmatched: 9. The CDR3 nucleotides read TGTGCCAGCAGCTTGGCCGGAGGGAGGGCCGGAGATACGCAGTATTTT. The encoded protein is CASSLAGGRAGDTQYF. Together with reference TRBV5-6 and TRBJ2-3, the CDR3 gives the full variable domain: DAGVTQSPTHLIKTRGQQVTLRCSPKSGHDTVSWYQQALGQGPQFIFQYYEEEERQRGNFPDRFSGHQFPNYSSELNVNALLLGDSALYLCASSLAGGRAGDTQYFGPGTRLTVL.

This clone came up a few times. The rearrangement joins TRBV28 to TRBJ1-5; TRBD1 matches at 9 bases. Germline trimming cut 4 bases from V and 5 bases from J; bases unmatched to any gene: 18. Germline values: CDR1 MDHEN, CDR2 SYDVKM. The CDR3 spans 19 residues. CDR3 nucleotides: TGTGCCAGCAGTTGGAATCTGGGACAGGGTGAGGGGCGGCATCAGCCCCAGCATTTT. Translation gives CASSWNLGQGEGRHQPQHF. Full variable domain (outside the CDR3, taken from reference TRBV28 and TRBJ1-5): DVKVTQSSRYLVKRTGEKVFLECVQDMDHENMFWYRQDPGLGLRLIYFSYDVKMKEKGDIPEGYSVSREKKERFSLILESASTNQTSMYLCASSWNLGQGEGRHQPQHFGDGTRLSIL.

The chain recombines TRBV4-1 with TRBJ2-7; D is unclear. V lost 1 base to trimming and J lost 6 bases, with 7 bases between them. This CDR3 has 12 amino acids. Germline CDR1 reads MGHRA; CDR2 reads YSYEKL. The CDR3 is CASSQGSSEQYF. The CDR3 nucleotides read TGCGCCAGCAGCCAAGGGTCGAGCGAGCAGTACTTC.

This clone was counted a few times. CDR3 residues: CASSFRAERPLNEQFF. CDR3 nucleotides: TGTGCCAGCAGCTTCCGAGCGGAGCGGCCCCTGAATGAGCAGTTCTTC. The chain links TRBV11-3 to TRBJ2-1, with D perhaps matching TRBD2 (5 bases). Germline loops: CDR1 SGHNT, CDR2 YENEEA. The CDR3 totals 16 residues. V was cut by 3 bases and J by 7 bases, with 19 bases left in between.

The V gene is TRBV20-1, the J gene TRBJ2-7, with D perhaps matching TRBD2 (5 bases). V lost 5 bases and J 3 bases, leaving 8 bases between the germline ends. The germline V gene encodes CDR1 DFQATT and CDR2 SNEGSKA (reference sequence). This CDR3 comprises 11 residues. This CDR3 reads CSALEGYEQYF. The DNA for the CDR3 is TGCAGTGCTCTAGAGGGCTACGAGCAGTACTTC.

This chain links TRBV5-1 with TRBJ2-1, with 7 bases identical to TRBD2. Germline CDR1 is SGHRS and CDR2 is YFSETQ. CDR3 length equals 16 residues. Trimming at V came to 3 bases and at J to 0 bases, leaving 6 bases not matched to a gene. CDR3 loop: CASSWGGPYSYNEQFF. CDR3 in DNA: TGCGCCAGCAGCTGGGGGGGACCCTACTCCTACAATGAGCAGTTCTTC.

The gene calls are TRBV19 and TRBJ2-7, with 7 bases that match TRBD1. CDR1 LNHDA and CDR2 SQIVND come from the germline V gene (reference sequence). The CDR3 has 13 amino acids. J gave up 4 bases and V 1 base, and 1 base lay outside the gene matches. The CDR3 DNA reads TGTGCCAGTAGTATAGGACAGGGTTACGAGCAGTACTTC. It is translated as CASSIGQGYEQYF.

The rearrangement joins TRBV7-9 to TRBJ1-1, with 11 bases identical to TRBD1. Trimming cost V 5 bases and J 1 base; bases outside gene matches: 12. Germline V CDR1 and CDR2: SEHNR, FQNEAQ (reference sequence). The CDR3 has 18 amino acids. The CDR3 reads CASSDGGQGGIWNTEAFF. The CDR3 nucleotides are TGTGCCAGCAGCGATGGGGGACAGGGGGGAATTTGGAACACTGAAGCTTTCTTT. The entire variable domain, with the rest obtained from reference TRBV7-9 and TRBJ1-1, is as follows: DTGVSQNPRHKITKRGQNVTFRCDPISEHNRLYWYRQTLGQGPEFLTYFQNEAQLEKSRLLSDRFSAERPKGSFSTLEIQRTEQGDSAMYLCASSDGGQGGIWNTEAFFGQGTRLTVV.

The genes are TRBV11-1 and TRBJ2-7; TRBD1 aligns across 9 bases. Per the germline V gene, CDR1 is SGHAT and CDR2 is FQDESV (reference sequence). There are 14 residues in the CDR3. The ends lost 4 bases at V and 4 bases at J; junction bases unmatched: 5. CDR3 amino acids: CASSSTQGAYEQYF. The CDR3 DNA follows: TGTGCCAGCAGCTCGACACAGGGGGCATACGAGCAGTACTTC.

This clone was picked up a small number of times. The rearrangement links TRBV19 to TRBJ1-1, with D possibly TRBD1 on 6 matching bases. The V end lost 3 bases, the J end lost 9 bases, and 14 bases lay between the germline ends. CDR1 is LNHDA, CDR2 SQIVND, per germline (reference sequence). This CDR3 is built from 13 residues. CDR3 loop: CASSMRSGQKAFF. CDR3 DNA sequence: TGTGCCAGTAGTATGAGGTCCGGACAGAAAGCTTTCTTT.

The CDR3 nucleotides read TGTGCCAGCAGCTTATTCCGTAGCGGTAGCTCCTACGAGCAGTACTTC. It translates to CASSLFRSGSSYEQYF. The chain recombines TRBV11-2 with TRBJ2-7; TRBD2 might be the D (6 bases). This CDR3 contains 16 residues. Germline CDR1 SGHAT, CDR2 FQNNGV. V dropped 2 bases and J dropped 0 bases, with 14 bases sitting between them.

V gene TRBV7-9 combines with J gene TRBJ2-7; D possibly corresponds to TRBD1 (6 bases). V was clipped by 1 base and J by 0 bases, with 16 bases between them. The CDR3 is made up of 17 amino acids. Per germline, CDR1 SEHNR and CDR2 FQNEAQ (reference sequence). DNA of the CDR3: TGTGCCAGCAGCTTAGGTCCCGACAGGCTGAGCTCCTACGAGCAGTACTTC. Translation gives CASSLGPDRLSSYEQYF.

The genes are TRBV20-1 and TRBJ2-1; unclear D gene. V shed 3 bases and J shed 5 bases, with 5 bases lying between them. CDR1 and CDR2 from the germline V gene are DFQATT and SNEGSKA (reference sequence). There are 11 residues in the CDR3. CDR3: CSASNHNEQFF. DNA of the CDR3: TGCAGTGCTAGTAATCACAATGAGCAGTTCTTC.

The V call is TRBV7-8, the J call TRBJ2-7; TRBD2 agrees at 7 bases. Germline V gene data show CDR1 as SGHVS and CDR2 as FQNEAQ. This CDR3 has 13 residues. Trimming at V came to 5 bases and at J to 6 bases, leaving 7 bases not matched to a gene. The CDR3 sequence is CASSGGPGGEQYF. The CDR3 DNA follows: TGTGCCAGCAGCGGGGGACCGGGGGGCGAGCAGTACTTC.

The chain combines TRBV11-2 with TRBJ2-7, with 10 bases identical to TRBD2. Germline trimming cut 3 bases from V and 6 bases from J; bases unmatched to any gene: 11. This CDR3 comprises 16 residues. Germline V CDR1 and CDR2: SGHAT, FQNNGV. In DNA form, the CDR3 reads TGTGCCAGCAGCTTTCAGCTAGCGGGAGTCCCCTTCGAGCAGTACTTC. It encodes CASSFQLAGVPFEQYF.

This sequence joins TRBV7-3 and TRBJ2-5, with no clear D. With 0 bases removed from V and 2 bases from J, the gap between germline ends came to 7 bases. The CDR3 is 14 residues long. Germline V lookup: CDR1 SGHTA, CDR2 FQGTGA. This chain's CDR3 is CASSLTNSQETQYF. The DNA for the CDR3 is TGTGCCAGCAGCTTAACTAACAGTCAAGAGACCCAGTACTTC.

This clone was seen a single time. The chain joins TRBV30 to TRBJ2-5, with 7 bases that match TRBD2. Unmatched junction bases numbered 13, after V lost 2 bases and J lost 7 bases. This CDR3 is built from 15 residues. Germline values: CDR1 GTSNPN, CDR2 SVGIG (reference sequence). CDR3: CAWSKDLSIAGTQYF. Written as DNA, the CDR3 is TGTGCCTGGAGTAAAGACCTTAGCATAGCGGGGACCCAGTACTTC.

Only one count was recorded for this clone. The rearrangement joins TRBV4-3 to TRBJ1-1; D perhaps matches TRBD1 (6 bases). V lost 0 bases and J lost 3, with 11 bases in between. Germline assignment: CDR1 LGHNA and CDR2 YSLEER. The CDR3 is 15 residues long. DNA of the CDR3: TGCGCCAGCAGCCAAGACCAGGGGAGGGACACTGAAGCTTTCTTT. Encoded protein: CASSQDQGRDTEAFF.

J is TRBJ2-3 and V is TRBV9; 7 nucleotides align to TRBD2. Trimming cost V 4 bases and J 4 bases; bases outside gene matches: 3. The germline V gene has CDR1 SGDLS and CDR2 YYNGEE. This CDR3 region has 13 residues. The CDR3 loop reads CASSPRGADTQYF. The DNA for the CDR3 is TGTGCCAGCAGCCCCCGGGGGGCAGATACGCAGTATTTT. The full variable domain, completed using reference TRBV9 and TRBJ2-3, is DSGVTQTPKHLITATGQRVTLRCSPRSGDLSVYWYQQSLDQGLQFLIQYYNGEERAKGNILERFSAQQFPDLHSELNLSSLELGDSALYFCASSPRGADTQYFGPGTRLTVL.

The chain has TRBV10-3 and TRBJ2-4, with 7 positions matching TRBD2. The CDR3 contains 15 residues. V lost 2 bases and J lost 5; bases outside the gene matches: 6. CDR1 is ENHRY, CDR2 SYGVKD, per germline. The CDR3 region is CAISEPTAGQNIQYF. The CDR3 bases are TGTGCCATCAGTGAGCCCACAGCGGGGCAAAACATTCAGTACTTC.

The chain carries TRBV7-9 and TRBJ1-1; 7 bases match TRBD1. Trimming at V came to 5 bases and at J to 10 bases, leaving 13 bases not matched to a gene. From germline, CDR1 is SEHNR and CDR2 FQNEAQ (reference sequence). The CDR3 runs 14 residues. The CDR3, as DNA: TGTGCCAGCAGCCTAGGGGTGGGACAGCCCGGAGCTTTCTTT. Residues: CASSLGVGQPGAFF. The whole variable domain, filled in from reference TRBV7-9 and TRBJ1-1, reads DTGVSQNPRHKITKRGQNVTFRCDPISEHNRLYWYRQTLGQGPEFLTYFQNEAQLEKSRLLSDRFSAERPKGSFSTLEIQRTEQGDSAMYLCASSLGVGQPGAFFGQGTRLTVV.